In its sample, the clone carrying this T cell receptor (beta chain) was seen once. What it recognizes is unknown. These data come from a study of cytomegalovirus exposure and HLA in healthy donors. Whole-study results and caveats: In most subjects, TCR beta sequences reportedly gave accurate predictions of HLA-A and HLA-B alleles. Clonal expansion was found to be greater in HLA-associated TCR beta chains than in equally common others in a later analysis. A later analysis reported that several of the most significant clusters appeared to be linked to common viral pathogens, among them Epstein-Barr virus.

60 Vbeta and 13 Jbeta primers were used in PCR. Method: immunoSEQ multiplex PCR; TCRdb's copy keeps in-frame clones and lacks some. Among some 250,000 clones listed, 82% were seen once. V was pared by 4 bases and J by 12 bases, with 28 bases between. CDR1 and CDR2 from the germline V gene are SGHTA and FQGNSA. There are 17 residues in the CDR3. V gene TRBV7-2 combines with J gene TRBJ2-4; TRBD1 might be the D (6 bases). This receptor was obtained from a woman between 40 and 55 years old in good health and CMV-seropositive. Material for sequencing was PBMCs. For the CDR3, the DNA is TGTGCCAGCAGCTCAAGGGGGAACGGTGCCATGGAGGAGAATCAGTACTTC. Amino acids: CASSSRGNGAMEENQYF. Full variable domain (remainder filled in from reference TRBV7-2 and TRBJ2-4): GAGVSQSPSNKVTEKGKDVELRCDPISGHTALYWYRQSLGQGLEFLIYFQGNSAPDKSGLPSDRFSAERTGGSVSTLTIQRTQQEDSAVYLCASSSRGNGAMEENQYFGAGTRLSVL.